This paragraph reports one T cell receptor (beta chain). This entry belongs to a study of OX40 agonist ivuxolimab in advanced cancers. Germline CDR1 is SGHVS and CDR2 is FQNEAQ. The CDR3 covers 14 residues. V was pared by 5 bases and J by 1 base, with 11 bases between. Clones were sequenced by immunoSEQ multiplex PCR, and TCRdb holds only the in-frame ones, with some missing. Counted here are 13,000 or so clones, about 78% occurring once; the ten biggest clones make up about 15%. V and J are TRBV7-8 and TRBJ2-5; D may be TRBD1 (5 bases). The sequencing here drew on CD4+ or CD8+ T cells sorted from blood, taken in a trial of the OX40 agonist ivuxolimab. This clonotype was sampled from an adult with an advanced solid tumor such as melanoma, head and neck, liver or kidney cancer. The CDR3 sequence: CASSPQGLQETQYF. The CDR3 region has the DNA TGTGCCAGCAGCCCCCAGGGCCTCCAAGAGACCCAGTACTTC.